This record concerns one TCR beta chain sequence. Its antigen is undetermined. The data belong to a study of shared clonotypes between healthy human individuals. Across the whole study: CD4 naive and CD4 memory each took three plates per donor, while CD8 naive took two and CD8 memory one.

With V trimmed by 4 bases and J by 0 bases, 14 bases remained unmatched. The CDR3 contains 18 residues. Germline V gives CDR1 KGHSH, CDR2 LQKENI. Clones were read by immunoSEQ multiplex PCR, and TCRdb kept only the in-frame ones, dropping some. Here the sample spans 2.3 million or so clones, 85% to 95% being singletons. Subsets obtained from CD4+ cells comprised CD45RA+ naive and CD45RA-negative memory cells. Points from the study as a whole: In this cohort, only blood was sampled, and tissue repertoires likely differ. Though the depth was large, rarefaction showed that sorted-subset sequencing was incomplete.

The source material was naive CD4+ T cells from PBMCs. Described subset: CD45RA+ positively selected. This clonotype originated in a man between 18 and 29 years old in good health. Some clones in this sample may be carry-over from other donors' samples. The chain couples TRBV18 to TRBJ2-7; 8 bases map to TRBD1. CDR3 loop: CASSLLKISGGLSYEQYF. The CDR3 DNA is TGTGCCAGCTCACTACTGAAAATATCAGGGGGCCTCTCCTACGAGCAGTACTTC.